Below, 29 T cell receptor beta chains from the same sample are listed, as sequenced in a study of cytomegalovirus exposure and HLA in healthy donors. The assay was immunoSEQ multiplex PCR, and TCRdb's table has in-frame clones only and misses some. The data hold 250,000 to 400,000 clones, with nearly 90% observed a single time. Sequences were obtained from PBMCs. The origin of the receptors is a man under 40 in good health and CMV-seronegative.

This clone was seen once. The J gene is TRBJ1-5, the V gene TRBV10-2; TRBD1 aligns across 7 bases. This CDR3 contains 14 residues. Trimming took 5 bases from V and 7 from J; bases not matched to a gene: 8. Looked up from germline, CDR1 is WSHSY and CDR2 is SAAADI. The CDR3 nucleotides are TGCGCCAGCAGTTTCTGGGAGACAGGGCAGCCCCAGCATTTT. Encoded protein: CASSFWETGQPQHF.

This sequence joins TRBV4-2 and TRBJ2-7; possible D gene TRBD2, 6 bases. The CDR3 has 14 residues. Looked up from germline, CDR1 is LGHNA and CDR2 is YNFKEQ. The ends were cut back, 3 bases at V and 2 bases at J, with 11 bases in the middle. In DNA, the CDR3 is TGTGCCAGCAGCCACCAGGGAGGACCCTACGAGCAGTACTTC. It codes for CASSHQGGPYEQYF.

This rearrangement joins TRBV15 to TRBJ2-3, with no clear D. With 0 bases removed from V and 5 bases from J, the gap between germline ends came to 15 bases. CDR3 length: 16 amino acids. Germline V gives CDR1 LNHNV, CDR2 YYDKDF (reference sequence). Here the CDR3 reads CATSRDLAYQRDTQYF. In DNA form, the CDR3 reads TGTGCCACCAGCAGAGATCTGGCTTACCAACGAGATACGCAGTATTTT.

This clone was observed once. V and J are TRBV19 and TRBJ2-7; D gene uncertain. Per the germline V gene, CDR1 is LNHDA and CDR2 is SQIVND (reference sequence). V was pared by 3 bases and J by 2 bases, with 11 bases between. The CDR3 spans 14 residues. The CDR3 reads CASSMLAGTYEQYF. The CDR3 DNA sequence: TGTGCCAGTAGTATGCTGGCAGGCACCTACGAGCAGTACTTC.

The genes are TRBV7-2 and TRBJ2-3; D unresolved. In germline, CDR1 is SGHTA, CDR2 FQGNSA. The CDR3 runs to 15 residues. V was clipped by 1 base and J by 3 bases, with 11 bases between them. The CDR3 region has the DNA TGTGCCAGCAGCTTAGTGGTAGCCGGTACAGATACGCAGTATTTT. It yields the protein CASSLVVAGTDTQYF.

This clone was observed once. The chain combines TRBV4-1 with TRBJ1-3; D may be TRBD1 (5 bases). Trimming took off 4 bases at V and 4 bases at J, with 14 bases between the two ends. CDR3 length: 15 amino acids. Germline V gives CDR1 MGHRA, CDR2 YSYEKL. The CDR3 region is CASSLWAGVGNTIYF. CDR3 nucleotide sequence: TGCGCCAGCAGCCTGTGGGCGGGGGTCGGAAACACCATATATTTT.

V usage is TRBV21-1 and J usage is TRBJ2-5; the table's D call of TRBD2 was not tested on the DNA. TRBV21-1 is classified as a pseudogene. The CDR3 has 16 amino acids. CDR3: CASSIWGERYQETQYF. The CDR3 DNA sequence: TGTGCCAGCAGCATTTGGGGGGAAAGGTACCAAGAGACCCAGTACTTC.

This rearrangement joins TRBV7-6 to TRBJ2-5, with 10 positions matching TRBD2. The germline V gene encodes CDR1 SGHVS and CDR2 FNYEAQ. V trimming: 3 bases; J trimming: 5 bases; junction bases outside the gene matches: 6. The CDR3 runs 15 residues. The CDR3 is CASSFSGGPGETQYF. CDR3 coding DNA: TGTGCCAGCAGCTTTAGCGGGGGGCCGGGGGAGACCCAGTACTTC.

The V call is TRBV11-3, the J call TRBJ2-5, with TRBD1 matching over 11 bases. Germline V CDR1 and CDR2: SGHNT, YENEEA. The CDR3 length is 16 residues. Trimming removed 4 bases from V and 2 bases from J; junction bases left unmatched: 6. In DNA, the CDR3 is TGTGCCAGCAGCTCTCGGACAGGGGGCTCGCAAGAGACCCAGTACTTC. Its translation is CASSSRTGGSQETQYF. The full variable domain, rest sourced from reference TRBV11-3 and TRBJ2-5, is EAGVVQSPRYKIIEKKQPVAFWCNPISGHNTLYWYLQNLGQGPELLIRYENEEAVDDSQLPKDRFSAERLKGVDSTLKIQPAELGDSAVYLCASSSRTGGSQETQYFGPGTRLLVL.

The chain combines TRBV5-4 with TRBJ2-1, with 9 bases identical to TRBD1. V gave up 3 bases and J gave up 8 bases; unmatched junction bases: 3. Germline lookup yields CDR1 SGHNT and CDR2 YYREEE (reference sequence). The CDR3 covers 13 residues. CDR3 sequence: CASSSGQGDEQFF. The CDR3, as DNA: TGTGCCAGCAGCTCGGGACAGGGAGATGAGCAGTTCTTC.

J is TRBJ2-7 and V is TRBV5-5, with unresolved D. The CDR3 loop spans 13 amino acids. V dropped 2 bases and J dropped 3 bases, with 9 bases sitting between them. CDR1 is SGHKS, CDR2 YYEKEE, per germline (reference sequence). The CDR3 loop reads CASSLYSIYEQYF. The CDR3 nucleotides are TGTGCCAGCAGCTTATACAGCATCTACGAGCAGTACTTC.

The gene calls are TRBV19 and TRBJ2-7; TRBD1 matches 10 bases. The CDR3 has 14 residues. Per germline, CDR1 LNHDA and CDR2 SQIVND (reference sequence). The J segment lost 2 bases and the V segment lost 6 bases, leaving 4 bases of the junction unmatched. The CDR3 bases are TGTGCCAGTAGCCCCGACAGGGGGCCCTACGAGCAGTACTTC. It is translated as CASSPDRGPYEQYF.

The gene calls are TRBV7-9 and TRBJ2-7; no clear D gene. This CDR3 contains 14 residues. Germline V lookup: CDR1 SEHNR, CDR2 FQNEAQ (reference sequence). V dropped 1 base and J dropped 4 bases, with 11 bases sitting between them. CDR3 loop: CASSLGPIAYEQYF. The CDR3 coding sequence is TGTGCCAGCAGCTTAGGTCCTATCGCGTACGAGCAGTACTTC.

The chain links TRBV10-2 to TRBJ1-1; D ambiguous. Trimming cost V 7 bases and J 8 bases, with 17 bases left between them. Germline assignment: CDR1 WSHSY and CDR2 SAAADI. The CDR3 consists of 13 residues. The CDR3 reads CASTPTGGTEAFF. CDR3 coding DNA: TGCGCCAGCACCCCGACTGGAGGAACCGAAGCTTTCTTT.

The chain combines TRBV6-4 with TRBJ2-1; 11 nucleotides agree with TRBD2. The V segment lost 5 bases and the J segment 4 bases; nucleotides outside the gene matches: 7. CDR1 and CDR2 from the germline V gene are MRHNA and SNTAGT. The CDR3 contains 16 residues. The CDR3 coding sequence is TGTGCCAGCAGTTATTCTAGCGGGGGGTCTTACAATGAGCAGTTCTTC. This sequence encodes CASSYSSGGSYNEQFF.

The chain carries TRBV6-5 and TRBJ1-2, with a tentative D call TRBD1 (5 bases). This CDR3 has 15 residues. V was shortened by 2 bases and J by 2 bases, with 12 bases between the two germline ends. Germline CDR1 reads MNHEY; CDR2 reads SVGAGI. The CDR3 region is CASSYGASFNYGYTF. The CDR3 nucleotides read TGTGCCAGCAGTTACGGGGCCAGCTTCAACTATGGCTACACCTTC.

This clone was picked up a small number of times. The chain recombines TRBV6-5 with TRBJ1-2; 9 bases agree with TRBD1. The CDR3 sequence is 14 residues long. The germline V gene encodes CDR1 MNHEY and CDR2 SVGAGI. Trimming removed 11 bases from V and 7 bases from J; junction bases left unmatched: 14. CDR3 coding DNA: TGTGCCGTGTCCTCCGGGACAGGGCCCCTTGGCTACACCTTC. This gives the protein CAVSSGTGPLGYTF.

This chain connects TRBV18 to TRBJ2-5; D is unresolved. Germline V gene sequence: CDR1 KGHSH, CDR2 LQKENI. CDR3 size: 11 residues. With 2 bases removed from V and 5 bases from J, the gap between germline ends came to 3 bases. The CDR3 DNA is TGTGCCAGCTCACCATCGGAGACCCAGTACTTC. It is translated as CASSPSETQYF. Variable domain in full (rest from reference TRBV18 and TRBJ2-5): NAGVMQNPRHLVRRRGQEARLRCSPMKGHSHVYWYRQLPEEGLKFMVYLQKENIIDESGMPKERFSAEFPKEGPSILRIQQVVRGDSAAYFCASSPSETQYFGPGTRLLVL.

The chain uses TRBV6-5 and TRBJ1-5, with 12 bases identical to TRBD1. The J segment lost 5 bases and the V segment lost 4 bases, leaving 0 bases of the junction unmatched. Germline CDR1 and CDR2: MNHEY and SVGAGI. The CDR3 is 14 amino acids. The DNA for the CDR3 is TGTGCCAGCAGTTGGGACAGGGGGCATCAGCCCCAGCATTTT. Translating gives CASSWDRGHQPQHF.

The V call is TRBV5-1, the J call TRBJ2-1; 14 bases align to TRBD2. The germline CDR1 and CDR2 sequences are SGHRS and YFSETQ. V was pared by 4 bases and J by 6 bases, with 3 bases of the junction left unmatched. The CDR3 is 15 residues long. The CDR3, as DNA: TGCGCCAGCAGCCGGACTAGCGGGGGGATCAATGAGCAGTTCTTC. Its translation is CASSRTSGGINEQFF.

This rearrangement joins TRBV7-9 to TRBJ2-5, with TRBD2 as a possible D gene (5 bases). From germline, CDR1 is SEHNR and CDR2 FQNEAQ (reference sequence). Trimming left V 3 bases short and J 6 bases short, with 8 bases between. The CDR3 runs 12 residues. CDR3 loop: CASSLLAQTQYF. CDR3 DNA sequence: TGTGCCAGCAGCTTGCTAGCCCAGACCCAGTACTTC.

The V and J genes are TRBV28 and TRBJ2-5; TRBD2 matches at 9 bases. Per the germline V gene, CDR1 is MDHEN and CDR2 is SYDVKM. The CDR3 spans 17 residues. V shed 5 bases, J shed 7 bases, and the junction held 17 bases outside the gene matches. For the CDR3, the DNA is TGTGCCAGCAGTCCCCTGGCTAGCGGGGTGGTTTCTGGGACCCAGTACTTC. It codes for CASSPLASGVVSGTQYF.

The rearrangement links TRBV6-1 to TRBJ1-2; tentatively, D is TRBD1 (5 bases). This CDR3 has 15 amino acids. The germline gives CDR1 MNHNS, CDR2 SASEGT. Trimming stripped 2 bases from V and 4 bases from J, with 14 bases between. In DNA form, the CDR3 reads TGTGCCAGCAGTGAATTTGGCGGGGGAGTCTATGGCTACACCTTC. As protein: CASSEFGGGVYGYTF.

The chain uses TRBV9 and TRBJ1-2; TRBD1 matches 7 bases. CDR1 SGDLS and CDR2 YYNGEE come from the germline V gene. With V trimmed by 3 bases and J by 4 bases, 9 bases remained unmatched. The CDR3 length is 15 residues. CDR3 coding DNA: TGTGCCAGCAGCGCCACAGGGGTGACACGCTATGGCTACACCTTC. This codes for CASSATGVTRYGYTF.

This chain joins TRBV27 and TRBJ2-7; 9 positions agree with TRBD2. From germline, CDR1 is MNHEY and CDR2 SMNVEV (reference sequence). CDR3 length: 18 amino acids. J gave up 2 bases and V 6 bases, and 17 bases lay outside the gene matches. The CDR3 protein is CASSADKAGGRLTYEQYF. The CDR3 nucleotides read TGTGCCAGCAGCGCGGACAAAGCGGGGGGCCGACTCACCTACGAGCAGTACTTC.

This chain links TRBV19 with TRBJ2-7, with a possible D match to TRBD1 (5 bases). CDR1 and CDR2 (germline): LNHDA, SQIVND (reference sequence). This CDR3 is built from 16 residues. V lost 4 bases to trimming and J lost 9 bases, with 25 bases between them. CDR3 amino acids: CASSKGKTVPFHGQYF. DNA of the CDR3: TGTGCCAGTAGTAAGGGGAAGACAGTCCCTTTTCATGGGCAGTACTTC. Complete variable domain (other parts from reference TRBV19 and TRBJ2-7): DGGITQSPKYLFRKEGQNVTLSCEQNLNHDAMYWYRQDPGQGLRLIYYSQIVNDFQKGDIAEGYSVSREKKESFPLTVTSAQKNPTAFYLCASSKGKTVPFHGQYFGPGTRLTVT.

V is TRBV6-5 and J is TRBJ1-4, with D perhaps matching TRBD1 (5 bases). This CDR3 is 15 amino acids long. V gave up 4 bases and J gave up 8 bases, with 17 bases separating them. CDR1 and CDR2 from the germline V gene are MNHEY and SVGAGI. This chain's CDR3 is CASSSFLGRGEKLFF. The CDR3 DNA reads TGTGCCAGCAGTTCCTTCCTGGGGCGCGGAGAAAAACTGTTTTTT.

This rearrangement joins TRBV10-3 to TRBJ2-5; D is uncertain. The CDR3 runs to 13 residues. Germline V gene sequence: CDR1 ENHRY, CDR2 SYGVKD. The V end was cut by 2 bases, the J end by 0 bases, with 4 bases between. The CDR3 sequence is CAISEPNQETQYF. Written as DNA, the CDR3 is TGTGCCATCAGTGAGCCCAACCAAGAGACCCAGTACTTC.

This clone was observed once. The CDR3 sequence: CASSLAPTGGEAFF. CDR3 bases: TGCGCCAGCAGCTTGGCCCCGACAGGGGGAGAGGCTTTCTTT. The chain carries TRBV5-1 and TRBJ1-1, with TRBD1 identical over 9 bases. The CDR3 totals 14 residues. Germline loops: CDR1 SGHRS, CDR2 YFSETQ. The V segment lost 0 bases and the J segment 11 bases; nucleotides outside the gene matches: 8. The full variable domain, with the rest looked up from reference TRBV5-1 and TRBJ1-1, is KAGVTQTPRYLIKTRGQQVTLSCSPISGHRSVSWYQQTPGQGLQFLFEYFSETQRNKGNFPGRFSGRQFSNSRSEMNVSTLELGDSALYLCASSLAPTGGEAFFGQGTRLTVV.